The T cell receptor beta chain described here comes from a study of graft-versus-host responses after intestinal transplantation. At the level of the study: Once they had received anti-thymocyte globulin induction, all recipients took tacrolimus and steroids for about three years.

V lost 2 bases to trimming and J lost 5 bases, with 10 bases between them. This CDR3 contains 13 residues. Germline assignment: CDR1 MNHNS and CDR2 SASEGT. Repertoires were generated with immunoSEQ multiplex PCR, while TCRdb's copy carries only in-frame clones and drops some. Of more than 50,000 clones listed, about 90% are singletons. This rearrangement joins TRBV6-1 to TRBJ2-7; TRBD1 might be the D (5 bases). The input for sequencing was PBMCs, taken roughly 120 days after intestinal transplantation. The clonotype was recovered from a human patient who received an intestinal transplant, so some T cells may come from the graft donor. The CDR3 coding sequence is TGTGCCAGCAGTGAAAGGTCAGGGAACGAGCAGTACTTC. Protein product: CASSERSGNEQYF.